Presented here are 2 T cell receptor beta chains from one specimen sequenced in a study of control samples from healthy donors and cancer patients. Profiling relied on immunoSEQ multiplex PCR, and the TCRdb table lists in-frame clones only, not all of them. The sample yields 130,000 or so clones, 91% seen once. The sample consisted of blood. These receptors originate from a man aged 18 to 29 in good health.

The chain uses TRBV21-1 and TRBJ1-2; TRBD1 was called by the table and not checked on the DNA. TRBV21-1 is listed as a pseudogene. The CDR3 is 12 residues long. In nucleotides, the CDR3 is TGTGCCATCGGGACAGGGGACTATGGCTACACCTTC. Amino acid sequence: CAIGTGDYGYTF.

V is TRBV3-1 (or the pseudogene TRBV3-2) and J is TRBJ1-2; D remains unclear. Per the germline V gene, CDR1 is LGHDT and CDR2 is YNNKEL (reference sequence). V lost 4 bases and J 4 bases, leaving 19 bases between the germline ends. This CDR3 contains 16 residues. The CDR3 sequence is CASSPVEGAGSYGYTF. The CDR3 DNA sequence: TGTGCCAGCAGCCCGGTCGAGGGCGCCGGGAGCTATGGCTACACCTTC.